What follows is one T cell receptor (beta chain) and its context. The CDR3 length is 15 residues. The junction had 2 bases not matched to a gene; V was cut back by 1 base and J by 3 bases. Germline-derived CDR1 and CDR2 are SGHDN and FVKESK. The data were obtained in a study of blood T cell repertoires in COVID-19. Across the whole study: Both acute and convalescent COVID-19 samples were obtained from the United States, Italy and Spain. T cells, B-cell-depleted T cells, or PBMCs supplied cDNA or gDNA.

In the original processing: Using reference gene primer amplification, nucleated cell counts were estimated. Sequenced by immunoSEQ multiplex PCR; TCRdb stores in-frame clones only, minus some. For V, J and clone size, that table is used; D and trimming come from the DNA. Of 300,000 to 400,000 clones detected, approximately 90% appear once; the ten largest clones hold around 8.9%. Patients in Seattle were enrolled during active infection, then followed longitudinally. The receptor was derived from a man under 40 with COVID-19, enrolled during active disease. The material sequenced was peripheral blood. The V gene is TRBV14, the J gene TRBJ2-5; the match to TRBD1 covers 10 bases. CDR3 residues: CASSQAGTGEETQYF. CDR3 DNA: TGTGCCAGCAGCCAAGCCGGGACAGGGGAAGAGACCCAGTACTTC.